The T cell receptor beta chain under discussion was sequenced for a study of cytomegalovirus exposure and HLA in healthy donors. Both 60 Vbeta primers and 13 Jbeta primers went into the PCR. Generated by immunoSEQ multiplex PCR, the TCRdb table keeps only in-frame clones and is missing some. The sample holds 140,000 to 150,000 clones; approximately 82% are singletons and the top ten take approximately 9.7%. Broader study findings: Likely technical artifact: a cluster of highly shared sequence variants.

CDR3 size: 13 residues. Germline CDR1 reads SNHLY; CDR2 reads FYNNEI. The V and J ends lost 4 bases and 5 bases, in that order; junction bases with no gene match: 1. Concerning this clone: Its specificity is unknown.

The chain recombines TRBV2 with TRBJ2-2; 7 bases match TRBD1. The sample was PBMCs. This clonotype was obtained from a woman aged 60-75 years in good health and CMV-seropositive. The chain's CDR3 is CASSAQGTGELFF. The CDR3 bases are TGTGCCAGCAGTGCACAGGGGACCGGGGAGCTGTTTTTT.